Each of the 6 T cell receptor beta chains below was sequenced from the same sample in a study of T cell responses to AZD1222 COVID-19 vaccine. Data came from immunoSEQ multiplex PCR; TCRdb stores just in-frame clones and leaves some out. The repertoire holds about 160,000 clones, with approximately 92% as singletons. The source material was peripheral blood, sampled 28 days after the second AZD1222 dose. These receptors were obtained from an adult who received the AZD1222 COVID-19 vaccine.

The chain carries TRBV3-1 (or the pseudogene TRBV3-2) and TRBJ1-5, with no clear D. V was clipped by 0 bases and J by 3 bases, with 9 bases between them. This CDR3 spans 15 amino acids. The germline V gene encodes CDR1 LGHDT and CDR2 YNNKEL (reference sequence). Here the CDR3 DNA reads TGTGCCAGCAGCCAAGATAGGTACAACAATCAGCCCCAGCATTTT. Amino acids: CASSQDRYNNQPQHF.

In its sample, this clone was seen once. The genes are TRBV28 and TRBJ1-3; weak D call: TRBD1 (5 bases). CDR1 is MDHEN and CDR2 is SYDVKM in the germline V gene. This CDR3 has 19 residues. Trimming stripped 1 base from V and 0 bases from J, with 19 bases between. DNA for the CDR3: TGTGCCAGCAGTTTATTTTGGGGATGGTCCGGGGGCTCTGGAAACACCATATATTTT. Its translation: CASSLFWGWSGGSGNTIYF.

The CDR3 DNA reads as TGTGCCATCAGCGATACCGGACAGGGGGGAACTAATGAAAAACTGTTTTTT. This encodes CAISDTGQGGTNEKLFF. The chain combines TRBV10-3 with TRBJ1-4, with 10 positions matching TRBD1. The J segment lost 1 base and the V segment lost 6 bases, leaving 8 bases of the junction unmatched. CDR1 ENHRY and CDR2 SYGVKD come from the germline V gene. The CDR3 has 17 amino acids.

V gene TRBV5-4 combines with J gene TRBJ2-7; tentative D call: TRBD2 (5 bases). V shed 1 base and J shed 7 bases, with 12 bases lying between them. Germline CDR1 reads SGHNT; CDR2 reads YYREEE (reference sequence). The CDR3 contains 13 residues. The CDR3 DNA is TGTGCCAGCAGCTTGCCTCATCCGGGGGAGCAGTACTTC. Amino acids: CASSLPHPGEQYF.

CDR3 DNA sequence: TGCGCCAGCAGCCAGGGGGACAGGGGGCTGGTGGAGACCCAGTACTTC. As protein: CASSQGDRGLVETQYF. This chain uses TRBV5-1 with TRBJ2-5; 12 positions agree with TRBD1. After removal of 4 bases from V and 5 bases from J, the junction contained 9 bases not matched to a gene. The CDR3 is 16 amino acids. CDR1 is SGHRS and CDR2 is YFSETQ in the germline V gene.

This clone was picked up many times. V is TRBV13 and J is TRBJ2-7, with TRBD1 matching over 7 bases. The ends lost 5 bases at V and 0 bases at J; junction bases unmatched: 10. The CDR3 extends over 16 amino acids. The germline V gene has CDR1 PRHDT and CDR2 FYEKMQ (reference sequence). The CDR3 DNA reads as TGTGCCAGCAGCGGAACGGGACAGCCCCTCTCCTACGAGCAGTACTTC. Protein sequence: CASSGTGQPLSYEQYF.